The 32 T cell receptor beta chains in this list originate from one sample, sequenced in a study of blood T cell repertoires in COVID-19. Profiling relied on immunoSEQ multiplex PCR, and the TCRdb table lists in-frame clones only, not all of them. Among around 450,000 clones listed, 87% were seen once. Sequenced sample: PBMCs or T cells enriched from blood (not recorded which). Receptors originate from a woman aged 18-29 years with acute COVID-19.

The chain employs TRBV3-1 (or the pseudogene TRBV3-2) and TRBJ2-7; 10 nucleotides line up with TRBD2. Germline CDR1 is LGHDT and CDR2 is YNNKEL (reference sequence). The J segment lost 4 bases and the V segment lost 3 bases, leaving 9 bases of the junction unmatched. CDR3 length: 16 amino acids. The CDR3 sequence: CASSHLVAGGQYEQYF. The CDR3 region has the DNA TGTGCCAGCAGCCACCTCGTAGCGGGGGGCCAATACGAGCAGTACTTC.

The chain joins TRBV5-1 to TRBJ2-7; D possibly corresponds to TRBD2 (6 bases). This CDR3 contains 14 residues. The V gene's germline CDR1 is SGHRS and CDR2 YFSETQ. The V and J ends lost 6 bases and 4 bases respectively, with 17 bases between them. The CDR3 coding sequence is TGCGCCAGCAAGGGAGGATTAGCGAGTTACGAGCAGTACTTC. Protein: CASKGGLASYEQYF.

This rearrangement joins TRBV7-2 to TRBJ1-2, with 12 bases matching TRBD1. This CDR3 region has 13 residues. Germline V gives CDR1 SGHTA, CDR2 FQGNSA. V lost 5 bases and J lost 8; bases outside the gene matches: 3. CDR3: CASSQGTGGGYTF. The CDR3 DNA sequence: TGTGCCAGCAGCCAAGGGACAGGGGGCGGCTACACCTTC.

The CDR3 spells CASRPTGFEGVYSTGELFF. DNA for the CDR3: TGTGCCAGTAGGCCGACAGGCTTCGAGGGTGTATATAGCACCGGGGAGCTGTTTTTT. The chain recombines TRBV19 with TRBJ2-2; possible D gene TRBD1, 6 bases. Germline CDR1 LNHDA, CDR2 SQIVND (reference sequence). Trimming took 6 bases from V and 4 from J, leaving 27 bases between them. The CDR3 has 19 amino acids.

The chain uses TRBV12-3 or TRBV12-4 and TRBJ1-1; D remains ambiguous. Deletions cut 3 bases from V and 0 bases from J, with 5 bases between. The CDR3 spans 13 residues. The CDR3 sequence: CASSFQMNTEAFF. The CDR3, as DNA: TGTGCCAGCAGTTTTCAAATGAACACTGAAGCTTTCTTT.

The rearrangement joins TRBV6-1 to TRBJ1-2; D ambiguous. Germline V lookup: CDR1 MNHNS, CDR2 SASEGT. Trimming stripped 2 bases from V and 2 bases from J, with 6 bases between. The CDR3 has 13 residues. CDR3 loop: CASSELSNYGYTF. In DNA form, the CDR3 reads TGTGCCAGCAGTGAACTGTCGAACTATGGCTACACCTTC.

V is TRBV6-5 and J is TRBJ2-5, with D possibly being TRBD1 (6 bases). The V end was cut by 2 bases, the J end by 4 bases, with 14 bases between. CDR3 length: 15 residues. Looked up from germline, CDR1 is MNHEY and CDR2 is SVGAGI. The DNA for the CDR3 is TGTGCCAGCAGTTACGGGGGCGGCGTAGGAGAGACCCAGTACTTC. It is translated as CASSYGGGVGETQYF.

This clone came up once. The CDR3 sequence is CASSPGGRRRTDTQYF. CDR3 DNA: TGTGCCAGCAGTCCCGGGGGGCGTCGACGCACAGATACGCAGTATTTT. The rearrangement links TRBV7-3 to TRBJ2-3; D might be TRBD2 (7 bases). V lost 6 bases and J lost 1, with 17 bases in between. The CDR3 runs to 16 residues. Germline V gene data show CDR1 as SGHTA and CDR2 as FQGTGA. The full variable domain, rest sourced from reference TRBV7-3 and TRBJ2-3, is GAGVSQTPSNKVTEKGKYVELRCDPISGHTALYWYRQSLGQGPEFLIYFQGTGAADDSGLPNDRFFAVRPEGSVSTLKIQRTERGDSAVYLCASSPGGRRRTDTQYFGPGTRLTVL.

The J gene is TRBJ1-2, the V gene TRBV28; tentative D call: TRBD1 (5 bases). V was clipped by 2 bases and J by 3 bases, with 13 bases between them. This CDR3 has 15 residues. Germline values: CDR1 MDHEN, CDR2 SYDVKM. The CDR3 loop is CASSLVAGLDYGYTF. CDR3 DNA: TGTGCCAGCAGTTTAGTGGCAGGGCTTGACTATGGCTACACCTTC.

The V gene is TRBV19, the J gene TRBJ2-2, with D maybe TRBD1 (6 bases). Per the germline V gene, CDR1 is LNHDA and CDR2 is SQIVND (reference sequence). The CDR3 runs 17 residues. V lost 3 bases, J lost 0 bases, and 14 bases lay in between. The CDR3 reads CASSIPGTLANTGELFF. The CDR3 region has the DNA TGTGCCAGTAGTATCCCCGGGACACTCGCGAACACCGGGGAGCTGTTTTTT.

This clone turned up a few times. The chain is built from TRBV5-1 and TRBJ1-1; D unclear. This CDR3 spans 14 amino acids. V shed 4 bases and J shed 9 bases, with 19 bases lying between them. Germline CDR1 SGHRS, CDR2 YFSETQ. The CDR3 here is CASSLVGNSPKAFF. Written as DNA, the CDR3 is TGCGCCAGCAGCCTGGTCGGGAACAGCCCAAAAGCTTTCTTT.

This rearrangement joins TRBV10-3 to TRBJ1-6; tentative D call: TRBD1 (6 bases). The germline V gene has CDR1 ENHRY and CDR2 SYGVKD. CDR3 length: 14 amino acids. V lost 10 bases to trimming and J lost 6 bases, with 16 bases between them. The chain's CDR3 is CATGAGTSNSPLHF. DNA for the CDR3: TGTGCCACCGGGGCCGGGACAAGTAATTCACCCCTCCACTTT.

The J gene is TRBJ2-5, the V gene TRBV2; 8 bases are shared with TRBD1. Germline-derived CDR1 and CDR2 are SNHLY and FYNNEI. There are 16 residues in the CDR3. V lost 8 bases to trimming and J lost 4 bases; unmatched junction nucleotides: 15. Here the CDR3 reads CASRIARGLEGETQYF. The CDR3 DNA follows: TGTGCCAGCCGAATTGCCAGGGGGCTTGAGGGAGAGACCCAGTACTTC.

This chain links TRBV18 with TRBJ2-1; 10 nucleotides line up with TRBD1. V was clipped by 3 bases and J by 3 bases; unmatched bases: 8. This CDR3 has 17 residues. CDR1 and CDR2 from the germline V gene are KGHSH and LQKENI. The CDR3 DNA reads as TGTGCCAGCTCACCTTATCCCGGGACAGGGGACTACAATGAGCAGTTCTTC. Its protein product is CASSPYPGTGDYNEQFF.

This clone showed up just once. The genes are TRBV4-3 and TRBJ1-2, with a possible D match to TRBD1 (6 bases). The CDR3 is 17 amino acids. Trimming removed 0 bases at V and 0 bases at J, with 14 bases between. CDR1 LGHNA and CDR2 YSLEER come from the germline V gene. The CDR3 nucleotides are TGCGCCAGCAGCCAAGATTATCGGACAGTTGCTAACTATGGCTACACCTTC. This encodes CASSQDYRTVANYGYTF.

The chain recombines TRBV2 with TRBJ2-5, with D perhaps matching TRBD1 (6 bases). The CDR3 runs 15 residues. Germline loops: CDR1 SNHLY, CDR2 FYNNEI. Trimming took off 3 bases at V and 5 bases at J, with 16 bases between the two ends. The DNA for the CDR3 is TGTGCCAGCAGTGATGGATTCAGGGGCGGTGAGACCCAGTACTTC. It specifies CASSDGFRGGETQYF.

The chain couples TRBV13 to TRBJ2-5, with 11 bases identical to TRBD2. V was clipped by 2 bases and J by 2 bases; unmatched bases: 13. Germline V gene data show CDR1 as PRHDT and CDR2 as FYEKMQ (reference sequence). CDR3 length: 19 amino acids. In DNA form, the CDR3 reads TGTGCCAGCAGCTTATGGGCGTCTAGCGGGGGGCGTAAACAAGAGACCCAGTACTTC. This encodes CASSLWASSGGRKQETQYF.

The sample holds one count of this clone. This chain uses TRBV6-5 with TRBJ2-3; D remains ambiguous. Germline CDR1 and CDR2: MNHEY and SVGAGI. The CDR3 extends over 15 amino acids. Trimming took 8 bases from V and 2 from J, leaving 17 bases between them. This chain's CDR3 is CASLRSGTDTDTQYF. Written as DNA, the CDR3 is TGTGCCAGCTTGAGGTCTGGAACGGACACAGATACGCAGTATTTT.

The gene calls are TRBV6-4 and TRBJ2-2; D unclear. This CDR3 comprises 14 residues. Trimming took off 4 bases at V and 2 bases at J, with 8 bases between the two ends. Looked up from germline, CDR1 is MRHNA and CDR2 is SNTAGT. CDR3 nucleotides: TGTGCCAGCAGTGCTGCAGTTAACACCGGGGAGCTGTTTTTT. Translation gives CASSAAVNTGELFF.

The chain employs TRBV7-2 and TRBJ2-5, with D possibly TRBD1 on 6 matching bases. V lost 2 bases and J lost 3, with 7 bases in between. This CDR3 has 13 residues. Germline CDR1 reads SGHTA; CDR2 reads FQGNSA. CDR3 residues: CASSLNREETQYF. The DNA for the CDR3 is TGTGCCAGCAGCTTAAACAGGGAAGAGACCCAGTACTTC.

This clone is a singleton in its sample. The genes are TRBV7-6 and TRBJ1-5; D gene uncertain. Between the trimmed V and J ends, which lost 1 base and 6 bases, there was a span of 7 bases. The CDR3 is 13 residues long. Germline values: CDR1 SGHVS, CDR2 FNYEAQ. The CDR3 coding sequence is TGTGCCAGCAGCTTAGGTCCGAGTCAGCCCCAGCATTTT. This codes for CASSLGPSQPQHF.

V is TRBV10-1 and J is TRBJ2-7; the D gene is possibly TRBD1 (5 bases). The germline CDR1 and CDR2 sequences are WNHNN and SYGVQD (reference sequence). Between the trimmed V and J ends, which lost 6 bases and 2 bases, there was a span of 14 bases. The CDR3 length is 14 residues. The CDR3 DNA reads as TGCGCCAGCAGCCCCACCAGGGCCGCCTACGAGCAGTACTTC. Residues: CASSPTRAAYEQYF.

CDR3 residues: CASSLQGEEGEQYF. CDR3 coding DNA: TGTGCCAGCTCCCTACAGGGGGAAGAAGGCGAGCAGTACTTC. The chain is built from TRBV18 and TRBJ2-7, with TRBD1 identical over 8 bases. Looked up from germline, CDR1 is KGHSH and CDR2 is LQKENI. This CDR3 spans 14 amino acids. With V trimmed by 6 bases and J by 6 bases, 10 bases remained unmatched. Complete variable domain (other parts from reference TRBV18 and TRBJ2-7): NAGVMQNPRHLVRRRGQEARLRCSPMKGHSHVYWYRQLPEEGLKFMVYLQKENIIDESGMPKERFSAEFPKEGPSILRIQQVVRGDSAAYFCASSLQGEEGEQYFGPGTRLTVT.

This chain joins TRBV23-1 and TRBJ1-3; no clear D. TRBV23-1 is noted as an ORF with a role that remains uncertain. The CDR3 has 18 residues. V lost 1 base and J 0 bases, leaving 16 bases between the germline ends. CDR3 sequence (DNA): TGCGCCAGCAGTCAATTAAAGACGGGTGCAGCCTCTGGAAACACCATATATTTT. Its protein is CASSQLKTGAASGNTIYF.

The chain recombines TRBV24-1 with TRBJ2-1; weak D call: TRBD2 (5 bases). The CDR3 extends over 12 amino acids. V was cut by 8 bases and J by 6 bases, with 10 bases left in between. Per the germline V gene, CDR1 is KGHDR and CDR2 is SFDVKD. The CDR3 here is CATKDAGNEQFF. In DNA form, the CDR3 reads TGTGCCACCAAGGACGCGGGCAATGAGCAGTTCTTC.

The rearrangement links TRBV5-4 to TRBJ2-7; D perhaps matches TRBD1 (6 bases). The V end lost 2 bases, the J end lost 4 bases, and 10 bases lay between the germline ends. The length of the CDR3 is 13 residues. The V gene's germline CDR1 is SGHNT and CDR2 YYREEE (reference sequence). This CDR3 reads CASSLQGPYEQYF. The CDR3 nucleotides are TGTGCCAGCAGCTTACAGGGACCTTACGAGCAGTACTTC.

The chain employs TRBV27 and TRBJ1-1; 7 bases agree with TRBD1. Germline-derived CDR1 and CDR2 are MNHEY and SMNVEV (reference sequence). V dropped 5 bases and J dropped 4; count of bases not matched to a gene: 13. CDR3 length: 16 amino acids. CDR3 in amino acids: CASSPRQGSPPTEAFF. DNA of the CDR3: TGTGCCAGCAGTCCCCGACAGGGATCTCCCCCCACTGAAGCTTTCTTT.

This chain joins TRBV28 and TRBJ2-7; D is perhaps TRBD2 (6 bases). Per the germline V gene, CDR1 is MDHEN and CDR2 is SYDVKM. The CDR3 spans 14 residues. V was shortened by 0 bases and J by 2 bases, with 8 bases between the two germline ends. The DNA of the CDR3 is TGTGCCAGCAGTTTATGGCGGGAACCCTACGAGCAGTACTTC. This gives the protein CASSLWREPYEQYF.

This sequence joins TRBV4-2 and TRBJ1-4; TRBD1 is a possible D gene (5 bases). The V gene's germline CDR1 is LGHNA and CDR2 YNFKEQ. Between the trimmed V and J ends, which lost 3 bases and 4 bases, there was a span of 6 bases. The CDR3 runs to 13 residues. The CDR3 loop reads CASSQDNNEKLFF. The DNA for the CDR3 is TGTGCCAGCAGCCAGGACAATAATGAAAAACTGTTTTTT.

The V gene is TRBV7-8, the J gene TRBJ2-2, with 7 bases lining up with TRBD2. This CDR3 is 16 amino acids long. CDR1 is SGHVS, CDR2 FQNEAQ, per germline. J gave up 7 bases and V 0 bases, and 8 bases lay outside the gene matches. CDR3 sequence: CASSLALGGGHGELFF. The CDR3 DNA reads as TGTGCCAGCAGCTTAGCGCTCGGGGGAGGGCACGGGGAGCTGTTTTTT.

The chain links TRBV18 to TRBJ2-7; D is possibly TRBD2 (6 bases). This CDR3 comprises 15 residues. Germline CDR1 and CDR2: KGHSH and LQKENI. Between the trimmed V and J ends, which lost 1 base and 6 bases, there was a span of 16 bases. The CDR3 DNA sequence: TGTGCCAGCTCACCACTCCGGGACTCTCCCCGCGAGCAGTACTTC. Protein sequence: CASSPLRDSPREQYF.

The chain links TRBV11-2 to TRBJ1-1; D remains ambiguous. This CDR3 spans 14 amino acids. V lost 1 base and J 1 base, leaving 7 bases between the germline ends. Germline lookup yields CDR1 SGHAT and CDR2 FQNNGV. This chain's CDR3 is CASSLGMRNTEAFF. The DNA for the CDR3 is TGTGCCAGCAGCTTAGGTATGAGGAACACTGAAGCTTTCTTT.